This T cell receptor (beta chain) was recorded in a study of identifying expanded T cells in peripheral blood. Study results and limitations: Variance in clone template counts between two-week samples significantly increased with total template count across all healthy donors.

Only in-frame clones appear in the TCRdb table, and some are missing; sequencing was by immunoSEQ multiplex PCR. The table shows around 90,000 clones, with 88% occurring only once. No infections or other immune events were documented during collection. V was clipped by 3 bases and J by 5 bases, with 19 bases between them. The CDR3 spans 15 residues. Germline CDR1 reads GTSNPN; CDR2 reads SVGIG (reference sequence). A word on this clone: What it binds is not known.

This TCR derives from a person aged 18-69 years in good health. Input material: blood. This chain uses TRBV30 with TRBJ1-1; D is perhaps TRBD1 (5 bases). The CDR3 DNA is TGTGCCTGGAGATGGAGGGGCGGTGGTTGGACTGAAGCTTTCTTT. Encoded protein: CAWRWRGGGWTEAFF.